These T cell receptor beta chains were read from a single sample in a study of cytomegalovirus exposure and HLA in healthy donors. Assay: immunoSEQ multiplex PCR; the TCRdb copy retains only in-frame clones and omits some. The repertoire holds about 160,000 clones, about 80% seen once, with 1.3% in the top ten. Sequencing was done on a sample of PBMCs. The receptors come from a man aged 25 to 40 in good health and CMV-seronegative. The CDR3 runs from the conserved cysteine through the conserved F or W. The D gene is left open where the match is weak. Size is omitted from some rows. Given values are once, few, many or a class for expanded clones.

D gene: TRBD1; clone size: once; J gene: TRBJ1-2; V gene: TRBV29-1; CDR3 protein: CSVDSQGDYGYTF; CDR3 DNA: TGCAGCGTTGATAGCCAGGGGGACTATGGCTACACCTTC
D gene: -; clone size: -; J gene: TRBJ1-1; V gene: TRBV18; CDR3 protein: CASSFEVDTEAFF; CDR3 DNA: TGTGCCAGCTCTTTCGAGGTAGACACTGAAGCTTTCTTT
D gene: TRBD2; clone size: -; J gene: TRBJ2-3; V gene: TRBV4-3; CDR3 protein: CASSQESASGAYTDTQYF; CDR3 DNA: TGCGCCAGCAGCCAAGAGAGCGCTAGCGGGGCGTACACAGATACGCAGTATTTT
D gene: TRBD1; clone size: -; J gene: TRBJ2-7; V gene: TRBV28; CDR3 protein: CASTETGGAYEQYF; CDR3 DNA: TGTGCCAGCACCGAGACAGGGGGAGCATACGAGCAGTACTTC
D gene: TRBD1; clone size: -; J gene: TRBJ1-5; V gene: TRBV28; CDR3 protein: CASSEGTGPNQPQHF; CDR3 DNA: TGTGCCAGCAGTGAAGGGACAGGGCCTAATCAGCCCCAGCATTTT
D gene: -; clone size: -; J gene: TRBJ1-5; V gene: TRBV7-9; CDR3 protein: CASSSQGINQPQHF; CDR3 DNA: TGTGCCAGCAGCTCACAGGGTATCAATCAGCCCCAGCATTTT
D gene: -; clone size: -; J gene: TRBJ2-5; V gene: TRBV11-3; CDR3 protein: CASSLDSGSQETQYF; CDR3 DNA: TGTGCCAGCAGCTTAGATTCAGGATCCCAAGAGACCCAGTACTTC
D gene: -; clone size: -; J gene: TRBJ2-7; V gene: TRBV28; CDR3 protein: CASSLDGLAYEQYF; CDR3 DNA: TGTGCCAGCAGTTTAGACGGGTTAGCCTACGAGCAGTACTTC
D gene: -; clone size: once; J gene: TRBJ1-5; V gene: TRBV30; CDR3 protein: CAWKRQGNQPQHF; CDR3 DNA: TGTGCCTGGAAGCGGCAGGGCAATCAGCCCCAGCATTTT
D gene: -; clone size: -; J gene: TRBJ1-3; V gene: TRBV10-3; CDR3 protein: CAISEKSSGNTIYF; CDR3 DNA: TGTGCCATCAGTGAGAAGAGCTCTGGAAACACCATATATTTT
D gene: -; clone size: -; J gene: TRBJ1-1; V gene: TRBV2; CDR3 protein: CASRDSLNMNTEAFF; CDR3 DNA: TGTGCCAGCAGGGACAGCCTTAACATGAACACTGAAGCTTTCTTT
D gene: -; clone size: -; J gene: TRBJ2-1; V gene: TRBV29-1; CDR3 protein: CSVEGTSALAFYNEQFF; CDR3 DNA: TGCAGCGTTGAAGGAACCTCGGCCCTAGCTTTCTACAATGAGCAGTTCTTC
D gene: TRBD2; clone size: -; J gene: TRBJ2-3; V gene: TRBV10-2; CDR3 protein: CASSGTSGGAFPDTQYF; CDR3 DNA: TGCGCCAGCAGCGGGACTAGCGGGGGGGCGTTCCCAGATACGCAGTATTTT
D gene: -; clone size: few; J gene: TRBJ1-1; V gene: TRBV6-1; CDR3 protein: CASTLYWGRETEAFF; CDR3 DNA: TGTGCCAGCACCCTTTACTGGGGCAGGGAAACTGAAGCTTTCTTT
D gene: TRBD1; clone size: -; J gene: TRBJ1-5; V gene: TRBV30; CDR3 protein: CAWSSADRGRQPQHF; CDR3 DNA: TGTGCCTGGAGTTCTGCGGACAGGGGGAGGCAGCCCCAGCATTTT
D gene: -; clone size: -; J gene: TRBJ1-6; V gene: TRBV5-6; CDR3 protein: CASSLQGMDSPLHF; CDR3 DNA: TGTGCCAGCAGCTTGCAGGGGATGGATTCACCCCTCCACTTT
D gene: -; clone size: -; J gene: TRBJ2-1; V gene: TRBV15; CDR3 protein: CATSRLAEISYNEQFF; CDR3 DNA: TGTGCCACCAGCAGGTTAGCGGAAATCTCCTACAATGAGCAGTTCTTC
D gene: TRBD1; clone size: -; J gene: TRBJ2-7; V gene: TRBV2; CDR3 protein: CASTTWQGATYEQYF; CDR3 DNA: TGTGCCAGCACCACGTGGCAGGGGGCGACCTACGAGCAGTACTTC
D gene: TRBD1; clone size: -; J gene: TRBJ1-2; V gene: TRBV2; CDR3 protein: CASSRGQDAVYGYTF; CDR3 DNA: TGTGCCAGCAGCCGGGGACAGGACGCCGTCTATGGCTACACCTTC
D gene: TRBD1; clone size: -; J gene: TRBJ2-7; V gene: TRBV19; CDR3 protein: CASSPIRGSSYEQYF; CDR3 DNA: TGTGCCAGTAGTCCTATCAGGGGGAGCTCCTACGAGCAGTACTTC